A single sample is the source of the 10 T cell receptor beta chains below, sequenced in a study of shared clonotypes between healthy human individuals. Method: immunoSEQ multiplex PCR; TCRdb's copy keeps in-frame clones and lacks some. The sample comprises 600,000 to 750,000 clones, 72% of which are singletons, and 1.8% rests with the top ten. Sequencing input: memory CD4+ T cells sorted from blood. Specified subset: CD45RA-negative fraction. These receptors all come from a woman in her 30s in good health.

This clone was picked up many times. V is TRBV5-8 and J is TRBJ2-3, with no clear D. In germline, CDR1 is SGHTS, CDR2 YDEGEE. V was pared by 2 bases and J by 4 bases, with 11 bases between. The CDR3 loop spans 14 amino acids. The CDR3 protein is CASSLSTRADTQYF. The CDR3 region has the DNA TGTGCCAGCAGCTTATCCACTCGCGCAGATACGCAGTATTTT.

CDR3 sequence (DNA): TGTGCCAGCACCAGAGGCGGGGGGCGGAACACCATATATTTT. It translates to CASTRGGGRNTIYF. J is TRBJ1-3 and V is TRBV6-6, with D perhaps TRBD1 (6 bases). The CDR3 totals 14 residues. Germline assignment: CDR1 MNHNY and CDR2 SVGAGI (reference sequence). Trimming removed 7 bases at V and 7 bases at J, with 17 bases between.

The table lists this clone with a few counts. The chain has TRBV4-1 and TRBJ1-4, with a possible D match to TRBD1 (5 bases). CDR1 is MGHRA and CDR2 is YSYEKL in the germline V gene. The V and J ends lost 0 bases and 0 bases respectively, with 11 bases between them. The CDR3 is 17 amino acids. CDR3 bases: TGCGCCAGCAGCCAAGATAAATGGGACGCAACTAATGAAAAACTGTTTTTT. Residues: CASSQDKWDATNEKLFF.

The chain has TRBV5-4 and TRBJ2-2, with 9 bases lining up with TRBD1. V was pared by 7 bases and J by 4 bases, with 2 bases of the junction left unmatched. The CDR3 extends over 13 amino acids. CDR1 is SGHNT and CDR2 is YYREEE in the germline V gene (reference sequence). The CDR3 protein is CASGQGSTGELFF. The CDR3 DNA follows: TGTGCCAGCGGACAGGGGAGCACCGGGGAGCTGTTTTTT.

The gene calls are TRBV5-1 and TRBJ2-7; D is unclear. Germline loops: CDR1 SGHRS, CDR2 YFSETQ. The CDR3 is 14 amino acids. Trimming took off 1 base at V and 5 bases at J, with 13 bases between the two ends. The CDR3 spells CASSLPTLTDEQYF. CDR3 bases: TGCGCCAGCAGCTTGCCCACCCTGACGGACGAGCAGTACTTC.

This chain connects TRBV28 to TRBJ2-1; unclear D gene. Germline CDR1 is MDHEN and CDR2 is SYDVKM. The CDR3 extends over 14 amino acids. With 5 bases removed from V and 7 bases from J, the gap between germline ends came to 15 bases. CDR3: CASSPPSSQNEQFF. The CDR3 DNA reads TGTGCCAGCAGTCCACCCAGCAGCCAGAATGAGCAGTTCTTC.

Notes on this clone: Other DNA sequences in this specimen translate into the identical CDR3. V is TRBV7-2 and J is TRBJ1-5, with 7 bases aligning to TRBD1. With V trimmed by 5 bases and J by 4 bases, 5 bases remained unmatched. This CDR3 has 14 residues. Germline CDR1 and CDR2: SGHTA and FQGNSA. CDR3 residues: CASSPGGGNQPQHF. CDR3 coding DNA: TGTGCCAGCAGCCCAGGGGGGGGAAATCAGCCCCAGCATTTT.

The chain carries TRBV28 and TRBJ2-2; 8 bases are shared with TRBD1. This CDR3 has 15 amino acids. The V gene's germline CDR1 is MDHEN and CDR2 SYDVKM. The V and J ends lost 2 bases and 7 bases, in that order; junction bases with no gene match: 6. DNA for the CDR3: TGTGCCAGCAGTTTACCGGACAGGGATGTCGGGGAGCTGTTTTTT. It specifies CASSLPDRDVGELFF.

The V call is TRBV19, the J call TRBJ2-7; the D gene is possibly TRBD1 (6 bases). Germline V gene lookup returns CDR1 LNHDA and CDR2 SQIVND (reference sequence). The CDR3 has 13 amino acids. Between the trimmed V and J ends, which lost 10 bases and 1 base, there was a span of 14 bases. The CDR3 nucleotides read TGTGCCACAGGACAGCCCGGTTCCTACGAGCAGTACTTC. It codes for CATGQPGSYEQYF.

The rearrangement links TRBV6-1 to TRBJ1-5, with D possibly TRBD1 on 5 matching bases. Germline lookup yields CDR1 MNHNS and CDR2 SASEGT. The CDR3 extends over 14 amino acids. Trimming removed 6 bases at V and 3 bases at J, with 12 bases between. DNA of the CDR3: TGTGCCAGCAGAAATGGGGGGTTCAATCAGCCCCAGCATTTT. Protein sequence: CASRNGGFNQPQHF.